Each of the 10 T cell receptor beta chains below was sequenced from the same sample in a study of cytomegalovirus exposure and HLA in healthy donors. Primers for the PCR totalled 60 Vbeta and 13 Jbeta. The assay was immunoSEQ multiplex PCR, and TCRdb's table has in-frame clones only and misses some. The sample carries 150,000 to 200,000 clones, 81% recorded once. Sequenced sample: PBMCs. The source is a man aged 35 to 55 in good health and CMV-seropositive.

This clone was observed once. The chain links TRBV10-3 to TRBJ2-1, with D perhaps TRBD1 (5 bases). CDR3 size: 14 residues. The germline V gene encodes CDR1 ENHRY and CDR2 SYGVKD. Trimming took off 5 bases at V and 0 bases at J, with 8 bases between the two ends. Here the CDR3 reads CAISKDTSYNEQFF. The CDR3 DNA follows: TGTGCCATCAGTAAGGACACCTCCTACAATGAGCAGTTCTTC.

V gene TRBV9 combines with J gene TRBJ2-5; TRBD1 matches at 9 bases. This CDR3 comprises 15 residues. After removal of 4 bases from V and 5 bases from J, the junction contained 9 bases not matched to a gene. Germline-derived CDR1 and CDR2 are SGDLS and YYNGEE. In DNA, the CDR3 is TGTGCCAGCAGCTCACTACAGGGGGCCGGGGAGACCCAGTACTTC. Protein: CASSSLQGAGETQYF.

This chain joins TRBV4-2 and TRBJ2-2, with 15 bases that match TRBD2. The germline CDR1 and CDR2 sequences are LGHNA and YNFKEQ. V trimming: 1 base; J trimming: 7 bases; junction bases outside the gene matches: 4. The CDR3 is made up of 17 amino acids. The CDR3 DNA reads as TGTGCCAGCAGCCAAGGGACTAGCGGGGGGGCTTTCGGGGAGCTGTTTTTT. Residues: CASSQGTSGGAFGELFF.

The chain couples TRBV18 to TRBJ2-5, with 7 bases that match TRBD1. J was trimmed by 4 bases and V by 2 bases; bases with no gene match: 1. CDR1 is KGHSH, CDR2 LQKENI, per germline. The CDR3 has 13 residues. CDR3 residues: CASSPGDRETQYF. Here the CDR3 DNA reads TGTGCCAGCTCACCAGGGGACAGAGAGACCCAGTACTTC.

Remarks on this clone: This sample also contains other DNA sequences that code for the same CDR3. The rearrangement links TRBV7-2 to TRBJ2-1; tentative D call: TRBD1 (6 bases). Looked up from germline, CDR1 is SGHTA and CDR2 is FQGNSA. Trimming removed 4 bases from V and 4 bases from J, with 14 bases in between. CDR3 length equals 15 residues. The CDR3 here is CASSSTGTNYNEQFF. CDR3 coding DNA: TGTGCCAGCAGCTCGACCGGGACAAATTACAATGAGCAGTTCTTC.

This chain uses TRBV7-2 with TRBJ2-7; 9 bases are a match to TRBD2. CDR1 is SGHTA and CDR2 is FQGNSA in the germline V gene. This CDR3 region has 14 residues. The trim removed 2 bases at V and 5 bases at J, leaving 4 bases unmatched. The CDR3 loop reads CASSLLAGQHEQYF. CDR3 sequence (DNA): TGTGCCAGCAGCTTACTAGCGGGACAACACGAGCAGTACTTC.

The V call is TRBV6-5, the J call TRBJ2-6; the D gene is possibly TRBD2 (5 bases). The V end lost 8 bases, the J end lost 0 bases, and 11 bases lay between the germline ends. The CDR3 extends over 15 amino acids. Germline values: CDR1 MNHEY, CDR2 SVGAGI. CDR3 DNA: TGTGCCAGCCGCGGGTGGTACTCTGGGGCCAACGTCCTGACTTTC. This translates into CASRGWYSGANVLTF.

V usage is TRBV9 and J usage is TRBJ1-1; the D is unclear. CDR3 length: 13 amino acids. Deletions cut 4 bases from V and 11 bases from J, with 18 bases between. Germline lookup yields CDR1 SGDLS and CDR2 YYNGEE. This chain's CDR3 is CASSRQDRPGAFF. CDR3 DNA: TGTGCCAGCAGCCGCCAGGATAGGCCGGGGGCTTTCTTT. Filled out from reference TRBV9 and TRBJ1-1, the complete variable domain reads DSGVTQTPKHLITATGQRVTLRCSPRSGDLSVYWYQQSLDQGLQFLIQYYNGEERAKGNILERFSAQQFPDLHSELNLSSLELGDSALYFCASSRQDRPGAFFGQGTRLTVV.

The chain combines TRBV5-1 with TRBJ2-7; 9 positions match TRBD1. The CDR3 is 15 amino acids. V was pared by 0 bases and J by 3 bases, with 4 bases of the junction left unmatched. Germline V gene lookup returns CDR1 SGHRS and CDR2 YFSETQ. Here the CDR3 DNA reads TGCGCCAGCAGCTTGGTACAGGGGGCCATCTACGAGCAGTACTTC. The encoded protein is CASSLVQGAIYEQYF.

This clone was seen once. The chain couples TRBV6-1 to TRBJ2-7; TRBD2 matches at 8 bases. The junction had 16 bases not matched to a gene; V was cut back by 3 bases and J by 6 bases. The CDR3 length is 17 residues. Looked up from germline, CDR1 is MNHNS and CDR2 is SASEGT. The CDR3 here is CASSDYVGLVTVGEQYF. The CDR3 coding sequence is TGTGCCAGCAGTGATTATGTGGGACTAGTGACGGTAGGCGAGCAGTACTTC.